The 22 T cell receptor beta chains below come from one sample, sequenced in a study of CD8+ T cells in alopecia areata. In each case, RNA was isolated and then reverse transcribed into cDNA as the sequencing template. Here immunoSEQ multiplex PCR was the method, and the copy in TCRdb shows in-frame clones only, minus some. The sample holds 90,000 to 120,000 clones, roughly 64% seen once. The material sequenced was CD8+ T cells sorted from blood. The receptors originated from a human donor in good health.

CDR3 residues: CASSSRRPGGGVQPQHF. CDR3 nucleotide sequence: TGTGCCAGCAGTTCCCGACGTCCAGGAGGGGGGGTTCAGCCCCAGCATTTT. The gene calls are TRBV27 and TRBJ1-5; possibly TRBD1 for D (6 bases). Germline CDR1 is MNHEY and CDR2 is SMNVEV (reference sequence). V was cut by 4 bases and J by 6 bases, with 22 bases left in between. This CDR3 spans 17 amino acids.

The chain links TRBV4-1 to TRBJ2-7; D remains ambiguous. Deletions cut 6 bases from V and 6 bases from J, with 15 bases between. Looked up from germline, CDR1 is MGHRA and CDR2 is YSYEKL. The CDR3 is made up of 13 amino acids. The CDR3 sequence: CASSQSWVSEQYF. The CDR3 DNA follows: TGCGCCAGCAGTCAAAGCTGGGTAAGCGAGCAGTACTTC.

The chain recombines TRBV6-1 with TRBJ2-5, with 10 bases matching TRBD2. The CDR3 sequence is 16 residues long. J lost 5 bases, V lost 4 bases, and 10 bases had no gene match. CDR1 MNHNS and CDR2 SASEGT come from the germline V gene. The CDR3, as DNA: TGTGCCAGCAGTGCCAGTGAAGCGGGGGGGCTCGAGACCCAGTACTTC. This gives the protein CASSASEAGGLETQYF.

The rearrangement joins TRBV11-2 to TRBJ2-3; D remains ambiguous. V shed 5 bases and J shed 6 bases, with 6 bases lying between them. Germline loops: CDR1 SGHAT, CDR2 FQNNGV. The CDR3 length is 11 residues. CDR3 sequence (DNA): TGTGCCAGCAGCCCCCGGGATACGCAGTATTTT. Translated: CASSPRDTQYF.

In nucleotides, the CDR3 is TGTGCCAGCAGCGTAGAGTGGTGGGAATCGAACACCGGGGAGCTGTTTTTT. It codes for CASSVEWWESNTGELFF. The V call is TRBV9, the J call TRBJ2-2; no definite D call. CDR1 is SGDLS, CDR2 YYNGEE, per germline. The CDR3 spans 17 residues. With 0 bases removed from V and 0 bases from J, the gap between germline ends came to 12 bases.

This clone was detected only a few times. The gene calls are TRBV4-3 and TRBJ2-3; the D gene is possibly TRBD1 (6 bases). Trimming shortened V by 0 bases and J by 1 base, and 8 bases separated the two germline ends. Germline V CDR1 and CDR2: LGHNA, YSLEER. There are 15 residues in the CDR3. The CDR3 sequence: CASSQDHRGTDTQYF. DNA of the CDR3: TGCGCCAGCAGCCAAGATCACAGGGGCACAGATACGCAGTATTTT.

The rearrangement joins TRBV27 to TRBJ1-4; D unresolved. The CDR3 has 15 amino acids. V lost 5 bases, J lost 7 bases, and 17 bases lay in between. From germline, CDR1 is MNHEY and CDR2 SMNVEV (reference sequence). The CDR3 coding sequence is TGTGCCAGCAGTCCCTTCGAAAAGGGAGGTGAAAAACTGTTTTTT. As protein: CASSPFEKGGEKLFF.

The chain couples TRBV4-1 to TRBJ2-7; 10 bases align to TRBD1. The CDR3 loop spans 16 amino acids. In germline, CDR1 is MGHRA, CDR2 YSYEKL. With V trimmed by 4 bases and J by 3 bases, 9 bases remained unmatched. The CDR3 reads CASSPVGTGVSYEQYF. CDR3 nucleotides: TGCGCCAGCAGCCCTGTCGGGACAGGGGTCAGCTACGAGCAGTACTTC.

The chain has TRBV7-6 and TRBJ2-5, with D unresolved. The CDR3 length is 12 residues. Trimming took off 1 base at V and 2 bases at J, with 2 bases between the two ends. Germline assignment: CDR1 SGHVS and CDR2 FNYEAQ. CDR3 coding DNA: TGTGCCAGCAGCTTAGTGCAAGAGACCCAGTACTTC. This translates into CASSLVQETQYF.

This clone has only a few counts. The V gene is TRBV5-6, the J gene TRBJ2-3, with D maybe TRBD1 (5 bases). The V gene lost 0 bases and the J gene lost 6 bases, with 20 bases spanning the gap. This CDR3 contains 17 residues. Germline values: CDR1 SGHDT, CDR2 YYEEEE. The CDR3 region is CASSLARGRPTEDTQYF. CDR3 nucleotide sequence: TGTGCCAGCAGCTTGGCCCGTGGGCGACCGACAGAGGATACGCAGTATTTT.

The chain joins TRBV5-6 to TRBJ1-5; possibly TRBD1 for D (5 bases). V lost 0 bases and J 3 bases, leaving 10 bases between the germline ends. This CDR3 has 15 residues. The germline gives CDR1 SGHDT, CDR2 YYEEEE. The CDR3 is CASSLARAYNQPQHF. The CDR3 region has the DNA TGTGCCAGCAGCTTGGCCAGGGCCTACAATCAGCCCCAGCATTTT. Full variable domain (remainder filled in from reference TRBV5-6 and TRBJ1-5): DAGVTQSPTHLIKTRGQQVTLRCSPKSGHDTVSWYQQALGQGPQFIFQYYEEEERQRGNFPDRFSGHQFPNYSSELNVNALLLGDSALYLCASSLARAYNQPQHFGDGTRLSIL.

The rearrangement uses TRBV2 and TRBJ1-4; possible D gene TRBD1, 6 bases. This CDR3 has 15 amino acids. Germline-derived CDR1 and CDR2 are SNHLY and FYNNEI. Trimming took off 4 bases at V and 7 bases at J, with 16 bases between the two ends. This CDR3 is CASSVVGRGSEKLFF. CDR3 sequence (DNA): TGTGCCAGCAGTGTGGTCGGCAGGGGAAGTGAAAAACTGTTTTTT. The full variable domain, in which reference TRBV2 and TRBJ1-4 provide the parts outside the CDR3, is EPEVTQTPSHQVTQMGQEVILRCVPISNHLYFYWYRQILGQKVEFLVSFYNNEISEKSEIFDDQFSVERPDGSNFTLKIRSTKLEDSAMYFCASSVVGRGSEKLFFGSGTQLSVL.

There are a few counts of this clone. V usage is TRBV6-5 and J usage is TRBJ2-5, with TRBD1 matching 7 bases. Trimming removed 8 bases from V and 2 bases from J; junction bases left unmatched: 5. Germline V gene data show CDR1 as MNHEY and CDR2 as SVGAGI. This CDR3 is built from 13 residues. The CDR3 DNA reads TGTGCCAGCGGCCTGGGACAGCAAGAGACCCAGTACTTC. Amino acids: CASGLGQQETQYF.

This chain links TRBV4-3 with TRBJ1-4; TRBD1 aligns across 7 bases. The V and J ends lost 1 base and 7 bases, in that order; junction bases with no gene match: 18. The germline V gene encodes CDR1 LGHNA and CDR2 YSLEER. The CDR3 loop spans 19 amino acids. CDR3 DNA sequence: TGCGCCAGCAGCCAAGTCTACGACAGGGAGGTCATACGGGGTGAAAAACTGTTTTTT. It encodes CASSQVYDREVIRGEKLFF.

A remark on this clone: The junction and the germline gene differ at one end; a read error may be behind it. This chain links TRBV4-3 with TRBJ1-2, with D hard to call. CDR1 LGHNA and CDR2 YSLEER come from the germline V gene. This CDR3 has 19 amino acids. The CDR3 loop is CASSQEIDLIPLRGYSYTF. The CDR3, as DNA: TGCGCCAGCAGCCAAGAGATCGACTTAATCCCGCTACGCGGCTATAGCTACACCTTC.

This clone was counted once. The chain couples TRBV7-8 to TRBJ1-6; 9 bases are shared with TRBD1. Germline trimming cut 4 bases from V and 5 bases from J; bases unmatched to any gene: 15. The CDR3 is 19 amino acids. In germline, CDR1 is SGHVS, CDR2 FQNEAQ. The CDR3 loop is CASSSPQQQGAVDNSPLHF. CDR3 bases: TGTGCCAGCAGCTCCCCACAACAACAGGGGGCCGTTGATAATTCACCCCTCCACTTT.

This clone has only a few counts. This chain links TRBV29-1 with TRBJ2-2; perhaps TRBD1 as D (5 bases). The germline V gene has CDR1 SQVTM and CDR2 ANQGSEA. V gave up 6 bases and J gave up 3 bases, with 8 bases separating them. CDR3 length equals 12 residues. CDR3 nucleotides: TGCAGCGTGCCGACAGACACCGGGGAGCTGTTTTTT. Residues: CSVPTDTGELFF.

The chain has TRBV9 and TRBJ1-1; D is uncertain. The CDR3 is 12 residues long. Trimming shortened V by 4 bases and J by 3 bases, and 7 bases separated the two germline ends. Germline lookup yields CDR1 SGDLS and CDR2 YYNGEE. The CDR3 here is CASSPEDTEAFF. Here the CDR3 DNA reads TGTGCCAGCAGCCCAGAAGACACTGAAGCTTTCTTT.

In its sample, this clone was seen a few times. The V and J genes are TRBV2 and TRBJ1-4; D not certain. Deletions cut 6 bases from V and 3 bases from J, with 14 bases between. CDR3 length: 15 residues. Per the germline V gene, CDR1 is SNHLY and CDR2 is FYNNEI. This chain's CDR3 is CASSLVGAANEKLFF. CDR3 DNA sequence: TGTGCCAGCAGCCTGGTTGGTGCAGCTAATGAAAAACTGTTTTTT.

The CDR3: CASSLVQSNEKLFF. The CDR3 DNA sequence: TGTGCCAGCAGTTTAGTACAGAGCAATGAAAAACTGTTTTTT. V and J are TRBV28 and TRBJ1-4; D unclear. In germline, CDR1 is MDHEN, CDR2 SYDVKM. Trimming stripped 2 bases from V and 5 bases from J, with 9 bases between. The length of the CDR3 is 14 residues.

For the CDR3, the DNA is TGCAGCGTCGGACAGGGAATTGGTAAAAATCAGCCCCAGCATTTT. It is translated as CSVGQGIGKNQPQHF. J is TRBJ1-5 and V is TRBV29-1, with TRBD1 matching 8 bases. From germline, CDR1 is SQVTM and CDR2 ANQGSEA. With V trimmed by 6 bases and J by 4 bases, 11 bases remained unmatched. CDR3 length: 15 residues.

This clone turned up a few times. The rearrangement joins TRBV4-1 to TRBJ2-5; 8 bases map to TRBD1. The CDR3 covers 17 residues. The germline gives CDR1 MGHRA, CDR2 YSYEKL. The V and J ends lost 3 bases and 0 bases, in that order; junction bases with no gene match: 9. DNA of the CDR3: TGCGCCAGCAGCCAGAGGGGACAGGCCCGGTACCAAGAGACCCAGTACTTC. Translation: CASSQRGQARYQETQYF.